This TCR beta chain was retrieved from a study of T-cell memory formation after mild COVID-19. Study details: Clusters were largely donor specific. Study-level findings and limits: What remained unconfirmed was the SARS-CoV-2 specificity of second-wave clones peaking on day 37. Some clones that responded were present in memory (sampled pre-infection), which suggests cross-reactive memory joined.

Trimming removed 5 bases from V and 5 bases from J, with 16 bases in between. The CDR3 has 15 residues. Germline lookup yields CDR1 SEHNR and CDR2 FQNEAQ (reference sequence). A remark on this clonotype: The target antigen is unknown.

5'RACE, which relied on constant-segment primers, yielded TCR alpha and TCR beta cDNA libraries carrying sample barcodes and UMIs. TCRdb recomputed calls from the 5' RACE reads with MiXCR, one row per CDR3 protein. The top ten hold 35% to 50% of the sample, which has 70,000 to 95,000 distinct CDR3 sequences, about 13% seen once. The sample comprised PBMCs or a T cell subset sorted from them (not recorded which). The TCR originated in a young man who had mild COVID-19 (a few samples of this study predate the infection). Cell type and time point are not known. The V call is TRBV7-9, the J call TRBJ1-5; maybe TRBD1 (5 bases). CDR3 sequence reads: CASSPSGGTDQPQHF. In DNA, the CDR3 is TGTGCCAGCAGCCCATCGGGGGGAACGGATCAGCCCCAGCATTTT.